These T cell receptor beta chains were read from a single sample in a study of blood T cells in healthy people across ages. Each CDR3 protein gets one entry after TCRdb re-called the 5' RACE reads with MiXCR. The table shows approximately 1.5 million distinct CDR3 sequences, with approximately 43% occurring only once. Sample: blood. The receptors derive from a woman aged 18-29 years in good health. The CDR3 runs from the conserved cysteine through the conserved F or W. A D gene is named only where the DNA matches it firmly. Not all rows give a size; the values are once, few, many and, for expanded clones, a class.

J	length	D	size	V	CDR3	DNA
TRBJ2-2	14	TRBD2	.	TRBV20-1	CSASGGAGTGELFF	TGCAGTGCTAGCGGGGGGGCCGGAACCGGGGAGCTGTTTTTT
TRBJ2-1	12	.	.	TRBV3-1	CASSQRLNEQFF	TGTGCCAGCAGCCAAAGACTAAATGAGCAGTTCTTC
TRBJ2-1	17	.	few	TRBV5-5	CASSLAVQGYSYNEQFF	TGTGCCAGCAGCTTGGCAGTGCAGGGATACTCCTACAATGAGCAGTTCTTC
TRBJ2-2	14	TRBD2	once	TRBV20-1	CSARIAGNTGELFF	TGCAGTGCTAGGATAGCGGGAAACACCGGGGAGCTGTTTTTT
TRBJ2-3	15	.	few	TRBV7-8	CASSLASGTRITQYF	TGTGCCAGCAGCTTAGCGTCGGGGACCCGTATTACGCAGTATTTT
TRBJ1-2	16	.	.	TRBV6-5	CASSYYSGRANYGYTF	TGTGCCAGCAGTTACTACTCGGGCAGGGCTAACTATGGCTACACCTTC
TRBJ2-5	15	.	.	TRBV13	CASSPNGGAGETQYF	TGTGCCAGCAGCCCCAACGGCGGGGCCGGGGAGACCCAGTACTTC
TRBJ2-2	15	TRBD2	few	TRBV4-2	CASSQVGGHVGELFF	TGTGCCAGCAGCCAAGTGGGAGGGCATGTCGGGGAGCTGTTTTTT
TRBJ1-2	18	.	few	TRBV4-1	CASSQDRMAGKRNYGYTF	TGCGCCAGCAGCCAAGATAGGATGGCAGGGAAGAGGAACTATGGCTACACCTTC
TRBJ2-3	14	.	few	TRBV7-9	CASSRTPRADTQYF	TGTGCCAGCAGTCGGACTCCCAGGGCAGATACGCAGTATTTT
TRBJ2-1	15	TRBD2	few	TRBV28	CASSSSPRLASEQFF	TGTGCCAGCAGTTCTAGCCCCCGACTAGCGAGTGAGCAGTTCTTC
TRBJ2-3	15	.	.	TRBV7-2	CASSLGHLSTDTQYF	TGTGCCAGCAGCTTAGGGCATTTAAGCACAGATACGCAGTATTTT
TRBJ2-7	15	TRBD1	.	TRBV7-2	CASSSGTVLIEIQYF	TGTGCCAGCAGCTCAGGGACAGTTTTGATAGAGATCCAGTACTTC
TRBJ1-2	14	.	few	TRBV6-5	CASSYSRGHYGYTF	TGTGCCAGCAGTTACTCGAGGGGCCACTATGGCTACACCTTC
TRBJ2-4	15	.	.	TRBV3-1	CASSRTGLSGNIQYF	TGTGCCAGCAGCCGCACGGGACTCTCAGGGAACATTCAGTACTTC
TRBJ1-2	16	.	few	TRBV18	CASSPLEDSRNYGYTF	TGTGCCAGCTCACCGCTCGAGGACAGTCGTAACTATGGCTACACCTTC
TRBJ2-7	16	TRBD1	.	TRBV20-1	CSALVGGGSHYYEQYF	TGCAGTGCCCTCGTAGGGGGCGGCTCACACTACTACGAGCAGTACTTC
TRBJ2-7	14	.	.	TRBV6-1	CASSQGSYGYEQYF	TGTGCCAGCAGTCAGGGATCCTACGGCTACGAGCAGTACTTC
TRBJ2-7	12	.	.	TRBV7-6	CASSTPSDEQYF	TGTGCCAGCAGCACCCCTTCGGACGAGCAGTACTTC
TRBJ1-5	14	.	.	TRBV18	CASTSVGGNQPQHF	TGTGCCAGCACCTCAGTGGGGGGCAATCAGCCCCAGCATTTT